The clone carrying this TCR beta chain was seen ten or more times. Its antigen is as yet unknown. This entry is derived from a study of regulatory T cells in long-lasting Graves disease. The CDR3 extends over 14 amino acids. V dropped 7 bases and J dropped 10; count of bases not matched to a gene: 8. Germline loops: CDR1 LGHDT, CDR2 YNNKEL (reference sequence). Regarding time point: newly diagnosed GD, antithyroid drugs for less than 3 months. After RNA was extracted from PBMCs, the TCR library was made from it. EDTA tubes collected roughly 9.6 milliliters of peripheral blood. General study points: TRBV28, TRBJ1-2 and TRBJ2-5 were favored in persistent disease.

Arm-PCR of CDR3 regions and iRepertoire HTBI primers were the basis on which TCR beta libraries were built. TCRdb re-derived calls from the multiplex PCR reads in MiXCR, one entry per CDR3 protein. Among more than 300,000 distinct CDR3 sequences listed, 15% were seen once. The TCR sequence derives from a female donor with Graves disease. Source: peripheral blood mononuclear cells (PBMCs), taken at new diagnosis, from a patient treated with antithyroid drugs. This rearrangement joins TRBV3-1 to TRBJ1-6, with 9 bases that match TRBD1. The CDR3 region is CASTPGQGLSPLHF. Here the CDR3 DNA reads TGTGCCAGCACCCCGGGACAGGGACTCTCACCCCTCCACTTT.